The clone carrying this TCR beta chain was counted at least ten times. Its specificity is not known. CDR1 and CDR2 from the germline V gene are SGHTA and FQGNSA. V was trimmed by 2 bases and J by 8 bases, leaving 10 bases between them. This CDR3 spans 12 amino acids. The data derive from a study of T cell repertoires in cytomegalovirus infection. TCRdb itself ran the reads through MiXCR, one entry per CDR3 protein. Of some 200,000 distinct CDR3 sequences in the sample, roughly a fifth are singletons; the top ten hold around 2.7%. Study conclusions and caveats: Summed frequency of shared TCR beta families picked out CMV carriers who also had the relevant HLA.

The J gene is TRBJ2-7, the V gene TRBV7-2, with D uncertain. The TCR sequence derives from a human donor in good health (CMV status not recorded). Some clones in this sample may be carry-over from other donors' samples. The sequenced sample was PBMCs. The CDR3 bases are TGTGCCAGCAGCTTACAAACTGGAAAGCAGTACTTC. It codes for CASSLQTGKQYF.